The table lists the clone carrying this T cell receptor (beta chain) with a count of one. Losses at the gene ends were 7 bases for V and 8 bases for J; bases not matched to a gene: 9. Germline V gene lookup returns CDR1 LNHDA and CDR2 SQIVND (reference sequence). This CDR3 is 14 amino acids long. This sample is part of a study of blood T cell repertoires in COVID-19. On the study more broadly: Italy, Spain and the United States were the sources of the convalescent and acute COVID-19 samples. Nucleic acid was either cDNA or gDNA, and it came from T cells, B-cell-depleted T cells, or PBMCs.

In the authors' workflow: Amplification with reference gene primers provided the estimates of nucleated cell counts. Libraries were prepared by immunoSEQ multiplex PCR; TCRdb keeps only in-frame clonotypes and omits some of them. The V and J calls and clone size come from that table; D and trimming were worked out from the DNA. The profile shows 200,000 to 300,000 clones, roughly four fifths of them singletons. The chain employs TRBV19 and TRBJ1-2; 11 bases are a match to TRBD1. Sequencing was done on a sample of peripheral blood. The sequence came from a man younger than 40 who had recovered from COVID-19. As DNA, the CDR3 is TGTGCCAGTATCCCAGGACAGGGGGCAATAGGCTACACCTTC. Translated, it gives CASIPGQGAIGYTF.